The 13 T cell receptor beta chains in this list originate from one sample, sequenced in a study of cytomegalovirus exposure and HLA in healthy donors. The PCR employed 60 Vbeta primers together with 13 Jbeta primers. Only in-frame clones appear in the TCRdb table, and some are missing; sequencing was by immunoSEQ multiplex PCR. The sample yields roughly 130,000 clones, 80% seen once. Sequencing was done on a sample of PBMCs. The receptors originated from a male donor in good health and CMV-seronegative.

V is TRBV5-1 and J is TRBJ2-3, with D maybe TRBD2 (6 bases). The CDR3 totals 16 residues. Per the germline V gene, CDR1 is SGHRS and CDR2 is YFSETQ. Trimming cost V 0 bases and J 3 bases, with 14 bases left between them. This chain's CDR3 is CASSLEAGSFTDTQYF. DNA for the CDR3: TGCGCCAGCAGCTTGGAGGCGGGGTCATTTACAGATACGCAGTATTTT.

This clone was counted only a few times. This chain connects TRBV2 to TRBJ1-2, with D tentatively TRBD1 (6 bases). This CDR3 contains 15 residues. The germline V and J ends were trimmed by 6 bases and 3 bases, with 17 bases remaining between them. The germline V gene has CDR1 SNHLY and CDR2 FYNNEI. CDR3 protein: CASRNSGVRDYGYTF. CDR3 coding DNA: TGTGCCAGCAGGAACTCAGGGGTGAGGGACTATGGCTACACCTTC.

J is TRBJ2-1 and V is TRBV7-9, with a tentative D call TRBD2 (6 bases). The ends were cut back, 5 bases at V and 2 bases at J, with 10 bases in the middle. Germline values: CDR1 SEHNR, CDR2 FQNEAQ (reference sequence). The CDR3 is made up of 14 amino acids. The CDR3 loop is CASSRGRTYNEQFF. CDR3 sequence (DNA): TGTGCCAGCAGCCGGGGGAGGACCTACAATGAGCAGTTCTTC.

The chain uses TRBV2 and TRBJ2-5; 7 positions agree with TRBD1. The V segment lost 3 bases and the J segment 1 base; nucleotides outside the gene matches: 5. Germline V CDR1 and CDR2: SNHLY, FYNNEI. The CDR3 is 15 residues long. In nucleotides, the CDR3 is TGTGCCAGCAGTGAGGGACAGCTGATCCAAGAGACCCAGTACTTC. Its protein product is CASSEGQLIQETQYF.

This chain connects TRBV21-1 to TRBJ2-5; no DNA check was done on the table's D call, TRBD2. TRBV21-1 is designated a pseudogene. CDR3 length equals 17 residues. The CDR3 sequence: CASSSKGREAGQETQYF. DNA for the CDR3: TGTGCCAGCAGCTCTAAGGGACGGGAGGCGGGGCAAGAGACCCAGTACTTC.

This clone was seen a single time. The chain recombines TRBV7-2 with TRBJ1-5; tentatively, D is TRBD1 (5 bases). Germline lookup yields CDR1 SGHTA and CDR2 FQGNSA. Trimming pared 3 bases from V and 1 base from J, leaving 10 bases between. The CDR3 spans 15 residues. CDR3: CASSLVGASNQPQHF. CDR3 coding DNA: TGTGCCAGCAGCTTGGTAGGGGCGAGCAATCAGCCCCAGCATTTT.

The genes are TRBV28 and TRBJ1-5; no definite D call. The CDR3 spans 12 residues. Trimming removed 7 bases at V and 1 base at J, with 5 bases between. CDR1 is MDHEN and CDR2 is SYDVKM in the germline V gene. The CDR3 coding sequence is TGTGCCAGCATGAGGAGCAATCAGCCCCAGCATTTT. Encoded protein: CASMRSNQPQHF.

The chain uses TRBV7-2 and TRBJ2-5; D unclear. The CDR3 extends over 12 amino acids. The germline gives CDR1 SGHTA, CDR2 FQGNSA. V was shortened by 5 bases and J by 2 bases, with 6 bases between the two germline ends. In nucleotides, the CDR3 is TGTGCCAGCAGCGTCGGGCAAGAGACCCAGTACTTC. Its protein product is CASSVGQETQYF.

This chain links TRBV11-2 with TRBJ2-1; D gene ambiguous. V gave up 5 bases and J gave up 7 bases, with 6 bases separating them. CDR1 and CDR2 from the germline V gene are SGHAT and FQNNGV. This CDR3 has 11 amino acids. The CDR3 is CASSPLNEQFF. The CDR3 nucleotides read TGTGCCAGCAGCCCCTTAAATGAGCAGTTCTTC. Full variable domain (rest looked up from reference TRBV11-2 and TRBJ2-1): EAGVAQSPRYKIIEKRQSVAFWCNPISGHATLYWYQQILGQGPKLLIQFQNNGVVDDSQLPKDRFSAERLKGVDSTLKIQPAKLEDSAVYLCASSPLNEQFFGPGTRLTVL.

The chain has TRBV5-1 and TRBJ1-5; D is possibly TRBD1 (5 bases). The CDR3 spans 13 residues. Germline V gene lookup returns CDR1 SGHRS and CDR2 YFSETQ. V was pared by 7 bases and J by 4 bases, with 12 bases between. The chain's CDR3 is CASREAGNQPQHF. CDR3 nucleotides: TGCGCCAGCCGAGAGGCAGGGAATCAGCCCCAGCATTTT.

Within the sample, this clone is medium-sized. The genes are TRBV6-1 and TRBJ2-7; 9 bases match TRBD2. In germline, CDR1 is MNHNS, CDR2 SASEGT. CDR3 length equals 15 residues. With 8 bases clipped from V and 6 bases from J, the junction kept 14 bases outside the gene matches. The CDR3 loop reads CASAVAAGGPFEQYF. For the CDR3, the DNA is TGTGCCAGCGCGGTAGCCGCGGGAGGGCCGTTCGAGCAGTACTTC.

The table lists this clone with a count of one. The chain couples TRBV6-5 to TRBJ2-6, with D possibly matching TRBD1 (6 bases). The length of the CDR3 is 16 residues. Per germline, CDR1 MNHEY and CDR2 SVGAGI. Trimming took off 4 bases at V and 1 base at J, with 11 bases between the two ends. CDR3 in amino acids: CASSLQGRSGANVLTF. In DNA form, the CDR3 reads TGTGCCAGCAGTTTACAGGGTCGGTCTGGGGCCAACGTCCTGACTTTC.

This clone has only a few counts. The V gene is TRBV7-7, the J gene TRBJ2-3, with 9 bases lining up with TRBD2. CDR3 length: 15 amino acids. V was pared by 4 bases and J by 3 bases, with 5 bases of the junction left unmatched. Germline assignment: CDR1 SSHAT and CDR2 FNYEAQ (reference sequence). CDR3 nucleotides: TGTGCCAGCAGCTCGGGGACTAGCCGGACAGATACGCAGTATTTT. Amino acid sequence: CASSSGTSRTDTQYF.